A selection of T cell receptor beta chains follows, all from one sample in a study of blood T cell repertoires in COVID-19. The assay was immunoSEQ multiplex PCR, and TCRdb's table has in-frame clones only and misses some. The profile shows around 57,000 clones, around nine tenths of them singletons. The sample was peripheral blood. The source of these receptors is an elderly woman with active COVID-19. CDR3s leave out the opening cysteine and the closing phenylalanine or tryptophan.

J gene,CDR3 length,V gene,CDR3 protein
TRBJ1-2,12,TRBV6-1,ASRPYLDSLGYT
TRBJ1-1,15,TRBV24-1,ATQRLLGQGANTEAF
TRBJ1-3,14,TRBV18,ASSPRGGESGNTIY
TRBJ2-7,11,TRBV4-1,ASSRPDTYEQY
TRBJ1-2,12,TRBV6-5,ASSFRQGLWGYT
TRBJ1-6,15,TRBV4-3,ASSQLHGQGRSPPLH
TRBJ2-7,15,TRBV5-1,ASSSQPWSGGNYEQY
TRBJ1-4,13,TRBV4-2,ASSHGDRVNEKLF
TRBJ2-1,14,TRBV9,ASSSRLAGGRYEQF
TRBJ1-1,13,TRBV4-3,ASSQGTGTPRKAF
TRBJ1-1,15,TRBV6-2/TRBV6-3,ASSYPDRGRGGTEAF
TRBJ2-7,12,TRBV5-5,ASSRGVAGTEQY
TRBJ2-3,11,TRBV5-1,ASSSSVTDTQY
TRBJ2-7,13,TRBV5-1,ASSPQAGGGYEQY
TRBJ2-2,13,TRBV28,ASSFGTSGTGELF
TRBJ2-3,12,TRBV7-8,ASSLGLGGDTQY
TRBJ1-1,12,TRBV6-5,ASSAGGNVAEAF
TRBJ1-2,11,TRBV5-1,ASSENRGGGYT
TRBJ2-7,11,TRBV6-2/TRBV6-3,ASSYDRDYEQY
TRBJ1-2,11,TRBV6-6,ASSFRGGQGYT
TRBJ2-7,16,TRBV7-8,ASSLVAISRQGAWEQY
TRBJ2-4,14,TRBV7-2,ASSFLSRGIPNIQY
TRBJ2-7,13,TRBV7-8,ASSLDRLSSYEQY
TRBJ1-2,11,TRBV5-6,ASSPTGFYGYT
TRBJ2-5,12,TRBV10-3,AISVAGGEETQY
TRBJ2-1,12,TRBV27,ASSLQGEYNEQF
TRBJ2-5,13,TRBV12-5,ASGRTSTNQETQY
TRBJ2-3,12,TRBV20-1,SASTSGGTDTQY